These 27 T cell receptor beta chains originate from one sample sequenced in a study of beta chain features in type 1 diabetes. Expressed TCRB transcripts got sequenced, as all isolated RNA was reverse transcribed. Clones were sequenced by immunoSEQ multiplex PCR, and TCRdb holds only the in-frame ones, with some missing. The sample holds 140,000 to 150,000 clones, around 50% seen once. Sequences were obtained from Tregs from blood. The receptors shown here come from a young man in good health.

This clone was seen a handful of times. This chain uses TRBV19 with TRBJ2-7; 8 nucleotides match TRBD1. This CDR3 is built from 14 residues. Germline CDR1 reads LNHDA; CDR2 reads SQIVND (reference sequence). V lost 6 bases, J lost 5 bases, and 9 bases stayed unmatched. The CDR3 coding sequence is TGTGCCAGTAGGCTTGGACAGGGTGGGAACGAGCAGTACTTC. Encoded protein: CASRLGQGGNEQYF.

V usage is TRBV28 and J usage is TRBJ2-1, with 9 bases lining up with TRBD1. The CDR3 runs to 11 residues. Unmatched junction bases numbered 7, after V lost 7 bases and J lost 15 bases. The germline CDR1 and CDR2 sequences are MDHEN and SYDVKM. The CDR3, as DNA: TGTGCCAGCAAATACAGGGGGCTTCGGTTCTTC. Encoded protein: CASKYRGLRFF.

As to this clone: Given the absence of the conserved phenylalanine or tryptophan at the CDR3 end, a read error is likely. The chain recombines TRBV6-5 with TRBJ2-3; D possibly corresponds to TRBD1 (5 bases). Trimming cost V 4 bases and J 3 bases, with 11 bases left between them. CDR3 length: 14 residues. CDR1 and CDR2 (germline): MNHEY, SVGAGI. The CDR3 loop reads CASSSKGMTDTQYS. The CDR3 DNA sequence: TGTGCCAGCAGTTCAAAGGGGATGACAGATACGCAGTATTCT.

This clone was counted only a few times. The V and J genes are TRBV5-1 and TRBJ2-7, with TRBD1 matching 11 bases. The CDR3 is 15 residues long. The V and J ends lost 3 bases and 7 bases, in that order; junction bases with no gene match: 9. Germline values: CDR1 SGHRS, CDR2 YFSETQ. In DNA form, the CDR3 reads TGCGCCAGCAGCTCCCCGGACAGGGGGCCTCGTGAGCAGTACTTC. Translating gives CASSSPDRGPREQYF.

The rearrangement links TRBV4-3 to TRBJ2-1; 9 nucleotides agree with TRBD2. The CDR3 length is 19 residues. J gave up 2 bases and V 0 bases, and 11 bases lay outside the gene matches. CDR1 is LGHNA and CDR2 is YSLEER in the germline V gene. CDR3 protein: CASSQEASSSGATYNEQFF. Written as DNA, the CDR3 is TGCGCCAGCAGCCAAGAGGCCTCTTCTAGCGGGGCAACCTACAATGAGCAGTTCTTC.

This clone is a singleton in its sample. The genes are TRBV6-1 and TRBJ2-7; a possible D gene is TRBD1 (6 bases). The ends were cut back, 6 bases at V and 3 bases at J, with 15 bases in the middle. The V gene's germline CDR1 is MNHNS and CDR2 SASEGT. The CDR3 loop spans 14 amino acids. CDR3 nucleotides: TGTGCCAGCAGGGGTAATACAGGGTTCTACGAGCAGTACTTC. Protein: CASRGNTGFYEQYF.

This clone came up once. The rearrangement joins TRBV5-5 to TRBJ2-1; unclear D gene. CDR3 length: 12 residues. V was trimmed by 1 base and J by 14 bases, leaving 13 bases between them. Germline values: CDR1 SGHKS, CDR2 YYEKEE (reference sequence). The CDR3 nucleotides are TGTGCCAGCAGCTTGTTTGAGTCTCCGGAGTTCTTC. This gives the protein CASSLFESPEFF.

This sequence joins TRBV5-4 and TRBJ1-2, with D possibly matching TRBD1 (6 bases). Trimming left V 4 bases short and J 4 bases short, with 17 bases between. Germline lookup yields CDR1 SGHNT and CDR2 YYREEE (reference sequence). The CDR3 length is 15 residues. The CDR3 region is CASSLIRTELYGYTF. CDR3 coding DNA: TGTGCCAGCAGCCTGATTAGGACAGAACTCTATGGCTACACCTTC.

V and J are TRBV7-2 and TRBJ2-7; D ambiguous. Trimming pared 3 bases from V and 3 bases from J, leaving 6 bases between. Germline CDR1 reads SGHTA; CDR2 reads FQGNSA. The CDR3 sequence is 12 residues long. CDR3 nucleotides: TGTGCCAGCAGCTTGAGGATCTACGAGCAGTACTTC. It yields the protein CASSLRIYEQYF.

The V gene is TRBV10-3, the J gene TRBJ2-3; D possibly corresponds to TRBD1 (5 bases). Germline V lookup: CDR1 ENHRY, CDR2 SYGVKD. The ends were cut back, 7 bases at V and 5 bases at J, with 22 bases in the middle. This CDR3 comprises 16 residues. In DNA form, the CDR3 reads TGTGCCATCACCTCAGCCCCGAAAGGGGCCGGAGATACGCAGTATTTT. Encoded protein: CAITSAPKGAGDTQYF.

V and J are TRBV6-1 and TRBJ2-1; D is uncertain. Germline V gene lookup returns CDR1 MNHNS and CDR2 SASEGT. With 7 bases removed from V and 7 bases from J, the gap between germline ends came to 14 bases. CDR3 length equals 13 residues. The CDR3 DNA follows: TGTGCCAGCACCCTCCTTCTAGGTAATGAGCAGTTCTTC. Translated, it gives CASTLLLGNEQFF.

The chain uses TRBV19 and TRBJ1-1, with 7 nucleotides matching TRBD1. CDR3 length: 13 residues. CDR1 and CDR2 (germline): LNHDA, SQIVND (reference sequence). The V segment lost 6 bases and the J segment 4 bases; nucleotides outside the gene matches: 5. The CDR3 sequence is CASSATGLTEAFF. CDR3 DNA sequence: TGTGCCAGTAGCGCGACAGGGCTCACTGAAGCTTTCTTT.

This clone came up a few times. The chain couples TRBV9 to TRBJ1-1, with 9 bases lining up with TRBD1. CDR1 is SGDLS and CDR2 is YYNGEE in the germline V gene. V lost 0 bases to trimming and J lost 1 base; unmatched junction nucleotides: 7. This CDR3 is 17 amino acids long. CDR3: CASSVGLGTGRNTEAFF. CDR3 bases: TGTGCCAGCAGCGTAGGTCTAGGGACAGGGAGGAACACTGAAGCTTTCTTT.

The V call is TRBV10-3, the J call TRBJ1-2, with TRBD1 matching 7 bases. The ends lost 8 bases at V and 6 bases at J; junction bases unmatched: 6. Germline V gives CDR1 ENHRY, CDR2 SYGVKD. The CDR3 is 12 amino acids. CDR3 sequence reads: CAIEGAEDGYTF. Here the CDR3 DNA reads TGTGCCATCGAGGGGGCGGAGGATGGCTACACCTTC.

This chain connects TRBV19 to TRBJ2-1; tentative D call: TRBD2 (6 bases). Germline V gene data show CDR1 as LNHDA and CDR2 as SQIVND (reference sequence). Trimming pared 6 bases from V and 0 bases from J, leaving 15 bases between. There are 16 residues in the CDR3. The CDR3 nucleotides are TGTGCCAGTAGCCGGGGGACTTTCAGCTCCTACAATGAGCAGTTCTTC. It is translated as CASSRGTFSSYNEQFF.

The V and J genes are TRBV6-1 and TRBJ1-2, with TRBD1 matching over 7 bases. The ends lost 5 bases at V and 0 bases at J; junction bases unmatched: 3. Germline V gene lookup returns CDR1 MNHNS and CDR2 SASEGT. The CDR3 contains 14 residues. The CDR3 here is CASSQTGTNYGYTF. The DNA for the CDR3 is TGTGCCAGCAGTCAGACAGGGACTAACTATGGCTACACCTTC.

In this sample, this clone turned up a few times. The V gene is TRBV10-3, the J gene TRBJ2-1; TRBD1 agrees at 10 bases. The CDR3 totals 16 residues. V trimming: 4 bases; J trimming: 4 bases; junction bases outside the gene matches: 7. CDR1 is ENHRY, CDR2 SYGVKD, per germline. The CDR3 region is CAISGLRDRGYNEQFF. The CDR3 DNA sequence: TGTGCCATCAGTGGCCTCCGGGACAGGGGTTACAATGAGCAGTTCTTC.

CDR3 sequence: CASSSGGTRRDNEQFF. The DNA of the CDR3 is TGCGCCAGCAGCTCGGGAGGGACACGGAGGGACAATGAGCAGTTCTTC. The chain uses TRBV5-1 and TRBJ2-1; 8 nucleotides match TRBD2. The CDR3 covers 16 residues. With 3 bases clipped from V and 5 bases from J, the junction kept 10 bases outside the gene matches. Germline-derived CDR1 and CDR2 are SGHRS and YFSETQ.

The DNA of the CDR3 is TGCGCCAGCAGCTGGGCTGACAGGGTCCACGAGCAGTACTTC. Its protein is CASSWADRVHEQYF. The V and J genes are TRBV5-1 and TRBJ2-7; 7 nucleotides line up with TRBD1. The V segment lost 3 bases and the J segment 5 bases; nucleotides outside the gene matches: 8. Germline loops: CDR1 SGHRS, CDR2 YFSETQ. The CDR3 totals 14 residues. The whole variable domain, remainder taken from reference TRBV5-1 and TRBJ2-7, is KAGVTQTPRYLIKTRGQQVTLSCSPISGHRSVSWYQQTPGQGLQFLFEYFSETQRNKGNFPGRFSGRQFSNSRSEMNVSTLELGDSALYLCASSWADRVHEQYFGPGTRLTVT.

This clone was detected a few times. The CDR3 sequence is CASSSPGFTYEQYF. The CDR3 DNA reads TGTGCCAGCAGCTCACCCGGGTTCACCTACGAGCAGTACTTC. V gene TRBV7-8 combines with J gene TRBJ2-5, with D uncertain. The tail of the sequence fits TRBJ2-7 better, so the J call may be wrong. The CDR3 length is 14 residues. Germline V CDR1 and CDR2: SGHVS, FQNEAQ.

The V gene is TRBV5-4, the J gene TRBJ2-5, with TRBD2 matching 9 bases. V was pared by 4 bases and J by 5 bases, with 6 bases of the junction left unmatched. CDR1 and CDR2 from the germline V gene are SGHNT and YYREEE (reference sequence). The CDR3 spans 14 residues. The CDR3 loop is CASSKRGATETQYF. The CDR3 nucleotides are TGTGCCAGCAGCAAGCGGGGGGCGACGGAGACCCAGTACTTC.

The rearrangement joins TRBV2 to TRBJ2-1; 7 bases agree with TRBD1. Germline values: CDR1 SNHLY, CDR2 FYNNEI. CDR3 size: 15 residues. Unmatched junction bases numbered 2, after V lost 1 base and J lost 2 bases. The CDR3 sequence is CASSEGQGPYNEQFF. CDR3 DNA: TGTGCCAGCAGTGAAGGACAGGGACCCTACAATGAGCAGTTCTTC.

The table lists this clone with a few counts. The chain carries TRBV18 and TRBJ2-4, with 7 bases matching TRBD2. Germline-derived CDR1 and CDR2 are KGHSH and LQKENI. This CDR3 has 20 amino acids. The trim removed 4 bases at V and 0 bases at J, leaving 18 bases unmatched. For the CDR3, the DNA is TGTGCCAGCTCACTTCGGGGGAGCGGGGCCACCTACGGAGCCAAAAACATTCAGTACTTC. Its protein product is CASSLRGSGATYGAKNIQYF.

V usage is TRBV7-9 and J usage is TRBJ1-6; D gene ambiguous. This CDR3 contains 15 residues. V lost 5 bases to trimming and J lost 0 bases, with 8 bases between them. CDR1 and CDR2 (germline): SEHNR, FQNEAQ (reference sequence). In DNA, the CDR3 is TGTGCCAGCAGCCCCCGGAGCTCCTATAATTCACCCCTCCACTTT. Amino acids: CASSPRSSYNSPLHF.

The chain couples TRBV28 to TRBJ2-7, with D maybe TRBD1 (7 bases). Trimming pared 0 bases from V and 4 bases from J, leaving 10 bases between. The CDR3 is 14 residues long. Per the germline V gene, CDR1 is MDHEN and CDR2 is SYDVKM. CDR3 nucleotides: TGTGCCAGCAGTTTATGGCCAGGGGGGTACGAGCAGTACTTC. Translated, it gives CASSLWPGGYEQYF.

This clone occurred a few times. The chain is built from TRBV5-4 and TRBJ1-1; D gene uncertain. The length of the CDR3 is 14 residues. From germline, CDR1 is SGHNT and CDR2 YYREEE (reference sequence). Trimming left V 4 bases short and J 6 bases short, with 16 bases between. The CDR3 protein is CASSQPAAESEAFF. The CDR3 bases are TGTGCCAGCAGCCAACCGGCGGCAGAGTCTGAAGCTTTCTTT.

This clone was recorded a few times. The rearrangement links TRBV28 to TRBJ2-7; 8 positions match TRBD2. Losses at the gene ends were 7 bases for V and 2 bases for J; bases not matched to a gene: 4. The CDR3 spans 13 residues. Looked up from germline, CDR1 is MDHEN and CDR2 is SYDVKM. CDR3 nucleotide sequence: TGTGCCAGCACACTAGCGGTCCCCTACGAGCAGTACTTC. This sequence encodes CASTLAVPYEQYF.